This T cell receptor (beta chain) was recovered during a study of early T cells in non-severe SARS-CoV-2 infection. At least ten counts were recorded for this clonotype. Unique molecular identifiers were attached to individual cDNA molecules. TCRdb fed the 5' RACE reads into MiXCR, producing one record per CDR3 protein. The data hold approximately 70,000 distinct CDR3 sequences, with less than 15% observed a single time. The CDR3 sequence is 12 residues long. Trimming cost V 7 bases and J 4 bases, with 8 bases left between them. Looked up from germline, CDR1 is MNHNS and CDR2 is SASEGT. The clonotype was recovered from an adult who was a healthcare worker with PCR-confirmed SARS-CoV-2 infection or an uninfected control (not recorded which). The specimen was whole blood. The J gene is TRBJ2-1, the V gene TRBV6-1; possible D gene TRBD2, 6 bases. CDR3 coding DNA: TGTGCCAGCAAGACTAGTTACAATGAGCAGTTCTTC. This encodes CASKTSYNEQFF.